The clone carrying this TCR beta chain occurred a few times. What it binds is not known. The sample originates from a study of regulatory T cells in long-lasting Graves disease. General observations from the study: It was in persistent disease that TRBV28, TRBJ1-2 and TRBJ2-5 were favored.

Through Arm-PCR of CDR3 regions and iRepertoire HTBI primers, TCR beta libraries were built. In TCRdb, the multiplex PCR reads were re-called with MiXCR into one record per CDR3 protein. Altogether roughly 450,000 distinct CDR3 sequences are present, around 24% being singletons, with the ten largest covering over 25%. The CDR3 extends over 15 amino acids. The V gene lost 3 bases and the J gene lost 0 bases, with 6 bases spanning the gap. In germline, CDR1 is MNHGY, CDR2 SVAAGI. The time point: persistent/refractory GD, antithyroid drugs over 5 years with positive TRAb. Researchers made the TCR library from RNA that was extracted from PBMCs. Patients of an endocrinology department in Xi'an, China, were included.

This receptor was identified in a female donor with Graves disease. The sequenced sample was peripheral blood mononuclear cells (PBMCs), obtained when the disease was refractory, from a patient treated with antithyroid drugs. V and J are TRBV6-9 and TRBJ2-6; D unresolved. CDR3 sequence: CASSYLVSGANVLTF. CDR3 sequence (DNA): TGTGCCAGCAGTTACCTTGTCTCTGGGGCCAACGTCCTGACTTTC.